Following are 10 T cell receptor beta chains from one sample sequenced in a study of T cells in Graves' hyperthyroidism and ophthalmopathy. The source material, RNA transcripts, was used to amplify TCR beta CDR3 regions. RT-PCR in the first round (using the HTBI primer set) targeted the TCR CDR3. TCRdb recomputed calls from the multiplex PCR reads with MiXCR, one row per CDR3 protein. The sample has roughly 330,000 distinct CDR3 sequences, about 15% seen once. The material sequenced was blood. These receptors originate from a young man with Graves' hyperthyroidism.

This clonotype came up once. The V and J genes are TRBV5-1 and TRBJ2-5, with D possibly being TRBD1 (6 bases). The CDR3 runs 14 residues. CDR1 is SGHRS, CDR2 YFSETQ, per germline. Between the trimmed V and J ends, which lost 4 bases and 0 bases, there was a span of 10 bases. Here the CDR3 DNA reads TGCGCCAGCAGCCCACAGGGAAACCAAGAGACCCAGTACTTC. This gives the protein CASSPQGNQETQYF.

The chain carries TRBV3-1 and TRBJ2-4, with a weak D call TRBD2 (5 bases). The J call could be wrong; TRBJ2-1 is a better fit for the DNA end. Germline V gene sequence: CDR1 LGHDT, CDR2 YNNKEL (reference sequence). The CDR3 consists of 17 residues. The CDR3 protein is CASSPPDTSLAKNIQFF. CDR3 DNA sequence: TGTGCCAGCAGCCCACCCGACACGTCTCTAGCCAAAAACATTCAGTTCTTC.

This chain's CDR3 is CASSSFSVRHEQFF. The CDR3 DNA sequence: TGTGCCAGCAGCTCGTTCTCGGTAAGGCATGAGCAGTTCTTC. The gene calls are TRBV5-6 and TRBJ2-1; no definite D call. V was pared by 3 bases and J by 8 bases, with 15 bases between. The CDR3 loop spans 14 amino acids. CDR1 and CDR2 (germline): SGHDT, YYEEEE.

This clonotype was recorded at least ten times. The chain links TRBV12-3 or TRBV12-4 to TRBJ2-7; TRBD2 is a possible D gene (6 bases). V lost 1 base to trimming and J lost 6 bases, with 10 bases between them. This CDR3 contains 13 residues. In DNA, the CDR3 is TGTGCCAGCAGTTTAGTAGGAGGGGTCGAGCAGTACTTC. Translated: CASSLVGGVEQYF.

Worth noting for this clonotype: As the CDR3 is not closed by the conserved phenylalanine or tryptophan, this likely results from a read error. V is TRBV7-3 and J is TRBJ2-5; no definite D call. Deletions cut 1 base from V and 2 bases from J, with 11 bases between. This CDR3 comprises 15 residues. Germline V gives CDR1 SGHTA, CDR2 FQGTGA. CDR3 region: CASSLRGRSQETQYL. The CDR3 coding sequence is TGTGCCAGCAGCTTAAGAGGACGATCGCAAGAGACCCAGTACCTC.

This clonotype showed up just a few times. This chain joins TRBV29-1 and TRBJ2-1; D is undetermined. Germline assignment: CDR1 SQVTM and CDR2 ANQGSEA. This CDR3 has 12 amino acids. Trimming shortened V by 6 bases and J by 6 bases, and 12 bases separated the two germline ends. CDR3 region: CSVGTPANEQFF. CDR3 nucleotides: TGCAGCGTCGGAACCCCAGCCAATGAGCAGTTCTTC.

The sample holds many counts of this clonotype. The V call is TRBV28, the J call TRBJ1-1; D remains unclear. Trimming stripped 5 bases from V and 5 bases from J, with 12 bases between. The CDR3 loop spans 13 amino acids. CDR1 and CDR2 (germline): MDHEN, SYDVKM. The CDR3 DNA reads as TGTGCCAGCAGTATGCAACAATCGACTGAAGCTTTCTTT. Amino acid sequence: CASSMQQSTEAFF.

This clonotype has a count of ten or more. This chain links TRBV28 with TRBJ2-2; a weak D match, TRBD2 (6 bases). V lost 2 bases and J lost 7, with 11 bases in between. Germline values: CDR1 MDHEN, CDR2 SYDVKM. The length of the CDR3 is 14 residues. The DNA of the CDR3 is TGTGCCAGCAGTTTAACGGGGGTCGTCGGGGAGCTGTTTTTT. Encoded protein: CASSLTGVVGELFF. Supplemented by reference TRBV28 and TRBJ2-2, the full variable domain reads DVKVTQSSRYLVKRTGEKVFLECVQDMDHENMFWYRQDPGLGLRLIYFSYDVKMKEKGDIPEGYSVSREKKERFSLILESASTNQTSMYLCASSLTGVVGELFFGEGSRLTVL.

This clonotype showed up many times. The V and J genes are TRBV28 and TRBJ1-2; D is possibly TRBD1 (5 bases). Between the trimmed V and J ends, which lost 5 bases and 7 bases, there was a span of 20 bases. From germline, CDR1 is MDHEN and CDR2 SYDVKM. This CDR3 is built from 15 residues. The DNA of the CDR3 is TGTGCCAGCAGTACACAGGAAAGAGGGTATCGTGGCTACACCTTC. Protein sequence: CASSTQERGYRGYTF.

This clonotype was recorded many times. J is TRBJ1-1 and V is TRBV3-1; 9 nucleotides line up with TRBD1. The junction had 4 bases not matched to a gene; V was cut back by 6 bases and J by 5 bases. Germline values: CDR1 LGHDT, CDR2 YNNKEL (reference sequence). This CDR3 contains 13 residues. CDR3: CASRRQGGTEAFF. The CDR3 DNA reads TGTGCCAGCAGGCGACAGGGGGGGACTGAAGCTTTCTTT.